This TCR beta chain was obtained from a study of T cells in Graves' hyperthyroidism and ophthalmopathy. Over 18 months, lack of ophthalmopathy progression marked Graves' hyperthyroidism as stable. PBMCs were obtained from about 10 ml fresh peripheral blood. Germline CDR1 is SGHRS and CDR2 is YFSETQ. The V segment lost 4 bases and the J segment 3 bases; nucleotides outside the gene matches: 9. This CDR3 has 15 residues. This clonotype was seen at least ten times. The TCR beta CDR3 regions underwent amplification using RNA transcripts as the source. The HTBI set primed first-round TCR CDR3 RT-PCR. Each CDR3 protein is one row after TCRdb ran MiXCR on the multiplex PCR reads. The profile shows 400,000 to 550,000 distinct CDR3 sequences, around an eighth of them singletons.

Sequenced sample: blood. V is TRBV5-1 and J is TRBJ1-1, with TRBD1 matching over 7 bases. The TCR sequence derives from a young woman with Graves' hyperthyroidism. The CDR3 DNA sequence: TGCGCCAGCAGCCCCCAGGGGGGGGCGTACACTGAAGCTTTCTTT. This gives the protein CASSPQGGAYTEAFF.